The sequence of this T cell receptor beta chain was determined in a study of tumor T cells in aggressive B-cell lymphoma. Libraries were prepared by immunoSEQ multiplex PCR; TCRdb keeps only in-frame clonotypes and omits some of them. Here the sample spans about 2,000 clones, about 85% being singletons. Germline V gives CDR1 MDHEN, CDR2 SYDVKM. The CDR3 runs 14 residues. The V gene end was trimmed by 8 bases and the J gene end by 5 bases; junction bases not matched to a gene: 10. This sequence was found in an adult with diffuse large B cell lymphoma. The V and J genes are TRBV28 and TRBJ2-7, with TRBD1 matching over 9 bases. Sequences were obtained from tumor tissue. The DNA for the CDR3 is TGTGCCAGCTGGGGACAGGGTCTCGCCCACGAGCAGTACTTC. Translated, it gives CASWGQGLAHEQYF.